This TCR beta chain was identified during a study of CD8 T cells in ankylosing spondylitis. V was trimmed by 6 bases and J by 1 base, leaving 12 bases between them. Germline CDR1 is MGHDK and CDR2 is SYGVNS. CDR3 length: 14 amino acids. The table lists this clonotype with many counts. The antigen remains unidentified. Findings of the study overall: As for the disease-linked clones, they showed a CD8+ phenotype and occurred at relatively low frequencies in peripheral blood. Roughly eight highly homologous variants made up a TCR beta motif, and this motif appeared characteristic of ankylosing spondylitis blood. Both synovial fluid and blood in reactive arthritis had previously been reported to carry some motif variants. Disease-linked clones reportedly concentrated significantly in matched ankylosing spondylitis synovial fluid.

A quantitative 5'-RACE method, one with molecular barcodes, was used to make TCR beta libraries. MiXCR, applied by TCRdb to the 5' RACE reads, yields one record per CDR3 protein. This sample carries some 240,000 distinct CDR3 sequences, 6% to 8% of them seen once, and the ten largest clones take 12% to 15%. The TCR originated in a male donor with ankylosing spondylitis. V is TRBV25-1 and J is TRBJ1-1; the D is unclear. The specimen was blood, either unsorted or a sorted T cell fraction (not recorded which). CDR3 in DNA: TGTGCCAGCAGCGAAGACTTTGGGAACACTGAAGCTTTCTTT. Protein sequence: CASSEDFGNTEAFF.